This TCR beta chain comes out of a study of tumor-infiltrating lymphocytes in localized non-small cell lung cancer. Clones were sequenced by immunoSEQ multiplex PCR, and TCRdb holds only the in-frame ones, with some missing. The sample lists approximately 13,000 clones, 75% to 85% occurring once. The CDR3 is made up of 16 amino acids. CDR1 SNHLY and CDR2 FYNNEI come from the germline V gene. J gave up 0 bases and V 2 bases, and 4 bases lay outside the gene matches. The chain joins TRBV2 to TRBJ2-3; TRBD2 agrees at 8 bases. The receptor was isolated from a human donor with non-small cell lung cancer. The source material was lung tumor tissue. The CDR3 nucleotides are TGTGCCAGCAGTGAACCCCCTAGCGGGAGCACAGATACGCAGTATTTT. Translated, it gives CASSEPPSGSTDTQYF.